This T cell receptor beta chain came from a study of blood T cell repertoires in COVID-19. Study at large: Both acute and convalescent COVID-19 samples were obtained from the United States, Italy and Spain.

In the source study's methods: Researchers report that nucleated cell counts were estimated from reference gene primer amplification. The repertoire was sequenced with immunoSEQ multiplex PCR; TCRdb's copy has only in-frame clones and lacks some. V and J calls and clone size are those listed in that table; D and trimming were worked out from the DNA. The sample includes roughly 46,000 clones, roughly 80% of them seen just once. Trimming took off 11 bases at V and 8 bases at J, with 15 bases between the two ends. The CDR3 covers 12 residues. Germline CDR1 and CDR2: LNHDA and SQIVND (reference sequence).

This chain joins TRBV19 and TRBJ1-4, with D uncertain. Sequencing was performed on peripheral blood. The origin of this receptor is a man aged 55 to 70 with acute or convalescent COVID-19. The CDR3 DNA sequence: TGTGCCGCATCGGCAGGAGGCGAAAAACTGTTTTTT. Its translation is CAASAGGEKLFF.